Listed below are T cell receptor beta chains from one sample, sequenced in a study of blood T cell repertoires in COVID-19. Method: immunoSEQ multiplex PCR; TCRdb's copy keeps in-frame clones and lacks some. Among 95,000 to 150,000 clones listed, roughly three quarters were seen once. The sample was peripheral blood. All receptors come from a middle-aged man with active or convalescent COVID-19. Each CDR3 is given with its conserved first and last residue. Each record gives: V gene, J gene, clone size, D gene, CDR3 DNA, CDR3 protein. The D gene is left open where the match is weak. Not all rows give a size; the values are once, few, many and, for expanded clones, a class.

TRBV28	TRBJ1-5	-	-	TGTGCCAGCAGTCTGGGGGGGATCGGAAGCAATCAGCCCCAGCATTTT	CASSLGGIGSNQPQHF
TRBV7-3	TRBJ2-7	-	TRBD1	TGTGCCAGCAGCTCCGTACAGGGGTACCTGTACTTC	CASSSVQGYLYF
TRBV3-1/TRBV3-2	TRBJ2-7	-	-	TGTGCCAGCAGCCAAGATGGCCGGGTCGGGAACGAGCAGTACTTC	CASSQDGRVGNEQYF
TRBV4-1	TRBJ1-6	-	TRBD1	TGCGCCAGCAGCCAAGGAAGGACAGGCAATTCACCCCTCCACTTT	CASSQGRTGNSPLHF
TRBV14	TRBJ2-2	-	TRBD1	TGTGCCAGCAGCCAGAACAGGGGAAACACCGGGGAGCTGTTTTTT	CASSQNRGNTGELFF
TRBV18	TRBJ2-1	-	TRBD2	TGTGCCAGCTCACCACCGGGCGGGAGGAGGGATGAGCAGTTCTTC	CASSPPGGRRDEQFF
TRBV12-5	TRBJ1-1	few	-	TGTGCTAGTGGGTTGACAGGAGCGAACACTGAAGCTTTCTTT	CASGLTGANTEAFF
TRBV7-9	TRBJ1-1	once	-	TGTGCCAGCAGCTTGGGGGGGCTCGGTAACACTGAAGCTTTCTTT	CASSLGGLGNTEAFF
TRBV12-1	TRBJ2-2	many	-	TGTGCCAGCAGCTTTGACGGGACTGGTTCCAACACCGGGGAGCTGTTTTTT	CASSFDGTGSNTGELFF
TRBV7-2	TRBJ1-1	-	-	TGTGCCAGCAGCCTAGCATCGGGGAACACTGAAGCTTTCTTT	CASSLASGNTEAFF
TRBV29-1	TRBJ1-1	-	-	TGCAGCGTTGAAGATGGGGGGTCAGAAGCTTTCTTT	CSVEDGGSEAFF
TRBV5-1	TRBJ2-7	-	-	TGCGCCAGCAACCACTGGGGGGATTCCGAGCAGTACTTC	CASNHWGDSEQYF
TRBV10-3	TRBJ2-5	-	TRBD2	TGTGCCATCATGGGTGGCGGGGGGCAAGAGACCCAGTACTTC	CAIMGGGGQETQYF
TRBV25-1	TRBJ1-6	few	TRBD1	TGTGCCAGCAGCTGGACAGGGGGCAATTCACCCCTCCACTTT	CASSWTGGNSPLHF
TRBV2	TRBJ2-5	-	-	TGTGCCAGCAGTGAAGGAGGAGAGTGGACCCAGTACTTC	CASSEGGEWTQYF
TRBV24-1	TRBJ2-7	-	-	TGTGCCACCGCGGGACGGTCGTACGAGCAGTACTTC	CATAGRSYEQYF
TRBV9	TRBJ2-2	once	TRBD2	TGTGCCAGCAGCGCCGCTCGGGGACTAGCGTACACCGGGGAGCTGTTTTTT	CASSAARGLAYTGELFF
TRBV6-6	TRBJ2-7	-	TRBD1	TGTGCCAGCAGTTCCGGACAGGCGACACCCTACGAGCAGTACTTC	CASSSGQATPYEQYF
TRBV25-1	TRBJ1-1	-	-	TGTGCCAGCAGCGCCACCGGGAAGAACACTGAAGCTTTCTTT	CASSATGKNTEAFF
TRBV4-3	TRBJ1-3	few	-	TGCGCCAGCAGCCAAGATCGGGGAGACACCATATATTTT	CASSQDRGDTIYF
TRBV3-1/TRBV3-2	TRBJ1-1	few	-	TGTGCCAGCAGCCTGCTCGGCAGGGATGGTGCTGCTTTCTTT	CASSLLGRDGAAFF
TRBV2	TRBJ1-1	-	-	TGTGCCAGCACCGATAGCGCGAACACTGAAGCTTTCTTT	CASTDSANTEAFF
TRBV27	TRBJ1-6	-	TRBD1	TGTGCCAGCAGTTTAAAAGGGACAGGGACGTACTCCTATAATTCACCCCTCCACTTT	CASSLKGTGTYSYNSPLHF
TRBV4-1	TRBJ1-3	-	-	TGCGCCAGCAGCCAATCCGGACACCCCTCTGGAAACACCATATATTTT	CASSQSGHPSGNTIYF
TRBV9	TRBJ1-2	once	-	TGTGCCAGCAGCGTAGAGCAGGGGACCTATGGCTACACCTTC	CASSVEQGTYGYTF
TRBV2	TRBJ1-2	-	-	TGTGCCAGCAGTGAAGCGCAGGGTGGGGTAGGCTACACCTTC	CASSEAQGGVGYTF
TRBV7-9	TRBJ1-5	-	-	TGTGCCAGCAGCGGACCGGGACATGGCAATCAGCCCCAGCATTTT	CASSGPGHGNQPQHF
TRBV28	TRBJ1-2	-	TRBD1	TGTGCCAGCAGGAGCCCGGGGACAGCCGGGGGCTACACCTTC	CASRSPGTAGGYTF
TRBV9	TRBJ1-6	-	-	TGTGCCAGCAGGCAAGCGGGGGATAATTCACCCCTCCACTTT	CASRQAGDNSPLHF
TRBV4-1	TRBJ1-1	-	TRBD1	TGCGCCAGCAGCCAAGGGGCTACAGGGGGCACTGAAGCTTTCTTT	CASSQGATGGTEAFF
TRBV6-5	TRBJ1-5	-	TRBD1	TGTGCCAGCAGTTCCAGGGACAGCTCCATCAATCAGCCCCAGCATTTT	CASSSRDSSINQPQHF
TRBV6-1	TRBJ1-2	-	-	TGTGCCAGCAGTGAAGCGGGGGGTCTGGGCTACACCTTC	CASSEAGGLGYTF
TRBV3-1/TRBV3-2	TRBJ1-1	few	TRBD1	TGTGCCAGCAGCCAACCGGGGACAGGGTTCACTGAAGCTTTCTTT	CASSQPGTGFTEAFF
TRBV10-3	TRBJ1-5	once	-	TGTGCCACCGCCCCAACGGGAGGAAGGGACAATCAGCCCCAGCATTTT	CATAPTGGRDNQPQHF
TRBV30	TRBJ2-2	-	-	TGTGCCTGGAGTGTAGGGGTTGGCACCGGGGAGCTGTTTTTT	CAWSVGVGTGELFF
TRBV5-6	TRBJ1-2	-	TRBD1	TGTGCCAGCAGTACAGGGGATCGGGGCTACACCTTC	CASSTGDRGYTF
TRBV7-9	TRBJ1-2	once	-	TGTGCCAGCAGCCGGGAGGGAGGATGGTATGGCTACACCTTC	CASSREGGWYGYTF
TRBV19	TRBJ2-7	-	TRBD1	TGTGCCAGCGGGACAGGCCCAACCTACGAGCAGTACTTC	CASGTGPTYEQYF
TRBV21-1	TRBJ1-5	-	-	TGTGCCAGCAGCAAAGCCAGGGGTCAGCCCCAGCATTTT	CASSKARGQPQHF
TRBV14	TRBJ2-7	-	TRBD1	TGTGCCAGCAGCCAAGGCAGGGGGCATGTCTACGAGCAGTACTTC	CASSQGRGHVYEQYF
TRBV4-3	TRBJ1-6	few	-	TGCGCCAGCAGCCAACCCGCGCGGGAGGGATCACCCCTCCACTTT	CASSQPAREGSPLHF
TRBV15	TRBJ2-2	few	TRBD1	TGTGCCACCAGCAGAGGCCAGGGGGCGCGGGAGCTGTTTTTT	CATSRGQGARELFF
TRBV4-2	TRBJ1-2	-	-	TGTGCCAGCAGCCAGGGGACTGACCTTTATGGCTACACCTTC	CASSQGTDLYGYTF
TRBV27	TRBJ2-5	-	TRBD2	TGTGCCAGCAGTATTCCGGGGGGGACCCAGTACTTC	CASSIPGGTQYF
TRBV12-3/TRBV12-4	TRBJ2-5	-	-	TGTGCCAGCAGTTTAATCGGAGGGACCCAGTACTTC	CASSLIGGTQYF
TRBV9	TRBJ2-5	-	TRBD1	TGTGCCAGCAGCCCCGAAAGGGGGCGAATCGACCAAGAGACCCAGTACTTC	CASSPERGRIDQETQYF
TRBV6-5	TRBJ1-4	few	-	TGTGCCAGCAGTTCTCAGGGAGGTGGTGAAAAACTGTTTTTT	CASSSQGGGEKLFF
TRBV30	TRBJ2-1	-	TRBD2	TGTGCCTGGACTGTAGGACTAGCGGGTTACAATGAGCAGTTCTTC	CAWTVGLAGYNEQFF
TRBV25-1	TRBJ1-1	-	TRBD1	TGTGCCAGCAGTGCCCGACAGGGTGGGGCGACTGAAGCTTTCTTT	CASSARQGGATEAFF
TRBV7-2	TRBJ1-2	once	-	TGTGCCAGCAGCTTAGAGGCAGGAGGCTACACCTTC	CASSLEAGGYTF
TRBV7-9	TRBJ1-4	-	TRBD1	TGTGCCAGCAGCTTAAGGGGTGGAGGACAGGGGGCCAGGAATGAAAAACTGTTTTTT	CASSLRGGGQGARNEKLFF
TRBV28	TRBJ1-5	-	-	TGTGCCAGTCGGGACACCCTCAATCAGCCCCAGCATTTT	CASRDTLNQPQHF
TRBV7-9	TRBJ2-5	few	TRBD2	TGTGCCAGCAGCTTAATTGCGGGGGGAGAGACCCAGTACTTC	CASSLIAGGETQYF
TRBV14	TRBJ1-2	-	TRBD1	TGTGCTACGCGGGACAGTACTAAGGACTATGGCTACACCTTC	CATRDSTKDYGYTF